This paragraph covers one TCR beta chain sequence. Sequenced by immunoSEQ multiplex PCR; TCRdb stores in-frame clones only, minus some. The table lists around 720,000 clones, around 73% of them singletons, with about 1.8% in the top ten. The sample originates from a study of shared clonotypes between healthy human individuals. With 4 bases removed from V and 5 bases from J, the gap between germline ends came to 8 bases. From germline, CDR1 is MDHEN and CDR2 SYDVKM. There are 12 residues in the CDR3. The specimen was memory CD4+ T cells sorted from blood. As to subset: CD45RA-negative fraction. The chain recombines TRBV28 with TRBJ1-1; no clear D. This TCR derives from a young woman in good health. The CDR3 coding sequence is TGTGCCAGCAGTTCCCGACCGACTGAAGCTTTCTTT. It encodes CASSSRPTEAFF.